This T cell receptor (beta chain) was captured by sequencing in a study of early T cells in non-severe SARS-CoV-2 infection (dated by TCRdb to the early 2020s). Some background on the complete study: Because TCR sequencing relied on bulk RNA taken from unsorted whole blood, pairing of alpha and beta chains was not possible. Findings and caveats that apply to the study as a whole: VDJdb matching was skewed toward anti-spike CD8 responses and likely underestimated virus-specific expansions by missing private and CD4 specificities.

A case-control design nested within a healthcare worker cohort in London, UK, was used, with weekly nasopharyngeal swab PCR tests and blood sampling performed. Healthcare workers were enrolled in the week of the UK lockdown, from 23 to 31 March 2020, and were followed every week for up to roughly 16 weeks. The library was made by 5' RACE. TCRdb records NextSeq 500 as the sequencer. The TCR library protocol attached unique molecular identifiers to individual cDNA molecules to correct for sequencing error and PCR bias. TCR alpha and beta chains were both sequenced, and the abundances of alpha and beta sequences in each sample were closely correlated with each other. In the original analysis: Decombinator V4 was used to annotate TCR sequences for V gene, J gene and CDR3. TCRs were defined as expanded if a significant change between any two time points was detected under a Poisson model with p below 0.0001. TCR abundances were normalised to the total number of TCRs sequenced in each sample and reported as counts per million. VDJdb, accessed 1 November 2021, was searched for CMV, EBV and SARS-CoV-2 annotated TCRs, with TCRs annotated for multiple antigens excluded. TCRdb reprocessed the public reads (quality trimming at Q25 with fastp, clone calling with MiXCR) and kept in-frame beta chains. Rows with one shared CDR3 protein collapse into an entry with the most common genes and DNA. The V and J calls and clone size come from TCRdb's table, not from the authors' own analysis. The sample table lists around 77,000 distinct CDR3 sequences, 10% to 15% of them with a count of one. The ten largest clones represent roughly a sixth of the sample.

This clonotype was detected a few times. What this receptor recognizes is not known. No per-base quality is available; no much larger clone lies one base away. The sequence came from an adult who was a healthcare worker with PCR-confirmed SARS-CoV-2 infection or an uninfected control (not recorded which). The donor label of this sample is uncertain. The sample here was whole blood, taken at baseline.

The CDR3 corresponds to CASRASGLRRQPQHF. In nucleotides, the sequence is TGTGCCAGCAGAGCCTCAGGGTTAAGGCGCCAGCCCCAGCATTTT. The sequence is built from TRBV2 and TRBJ1-5; TRBD1 is a weak D gene call, 5 bases matching. Including the terminal cysteine and phenylalanine, the CDR3 comprises 15 residues. CDR3 DNA is the only sequence kept; it has 45 bases, read in frame from the first base. The germline ends are 19 bases apart after V is trimmed by 6 bases and J by 7 bases. CDR1 and CDR2, looked up from the germline V gene, are SNHLY and FYNNEI.